This T cell receptor beta chain was profiled in a study of blood T cells in healthy people across ages. Primers used in a second PCR of roughly 6 to 11 cycles were a sample-barcoded 5' primer and a J-beta primer mix. Paired-end reads containing CDR3 totaled no fewer than 2.5 million for each sample. One entry per CDR3 protein, called by TCRdb with MiXCR from the 5' RACE reads. This repertoire shows some 1,800,000 distinct CDR3 sequences, roughly two fifths found once; its top ten account for 23%. This sequence originates from a human donor in good health. The sample consisted of blood.

CDR3 in amino acids: CASSSASGAYNEQFF. CDR3 nucleotides: TGCGCCAGCAGTAGTGCTAGCGGGGCCTACAATGAGCAGTTCTTC. The chain carries TRBV5-1 and TRBJ2-1, with 9 positions matching TRBD2. Germline V gives CDR1 SGHRS, CDR2 YFSETQ. CDR3 length equals 15 residues. The V gene end was trimmed by 5 bases and the J gene end by 2 bases; junction bases not matched to a gene: 5. Complete variable domain (other parts from reference TRBV5-1 and TRBJ2-1): KAGVTQTPRYLIKTRGQQVTLSCSPISGHRSVSWYQQTPGQGLQFLFEYFSETQRNKGNFPGRFSGRQFSNSRSEMNVSTLELGDSALYLCASSSASGAYNEQFFGPGTRLTVL.